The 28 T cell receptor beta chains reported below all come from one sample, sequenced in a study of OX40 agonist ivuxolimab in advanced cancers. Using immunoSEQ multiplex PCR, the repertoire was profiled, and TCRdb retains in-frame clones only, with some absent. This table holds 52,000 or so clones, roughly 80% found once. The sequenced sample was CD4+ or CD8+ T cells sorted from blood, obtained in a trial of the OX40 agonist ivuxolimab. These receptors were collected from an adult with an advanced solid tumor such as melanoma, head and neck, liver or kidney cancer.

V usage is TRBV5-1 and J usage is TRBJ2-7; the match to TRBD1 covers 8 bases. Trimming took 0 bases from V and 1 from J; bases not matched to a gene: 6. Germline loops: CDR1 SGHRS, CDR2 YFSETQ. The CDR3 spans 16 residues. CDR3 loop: CASSLGGQGASYEQYF. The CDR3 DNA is TGCGCCAGCAGCTTGGGAGGGCAGGGGGCGTCCTACGAGCAGTACTTC.

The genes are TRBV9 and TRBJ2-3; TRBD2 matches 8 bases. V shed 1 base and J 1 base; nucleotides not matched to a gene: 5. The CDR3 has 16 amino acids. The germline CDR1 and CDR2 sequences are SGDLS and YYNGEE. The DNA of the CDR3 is TGTGCCAGCAGCGTACACGCGGGAGGAGGCACAGATACGCAGTATTTT. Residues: CASSVHAGGGTDTQYF.

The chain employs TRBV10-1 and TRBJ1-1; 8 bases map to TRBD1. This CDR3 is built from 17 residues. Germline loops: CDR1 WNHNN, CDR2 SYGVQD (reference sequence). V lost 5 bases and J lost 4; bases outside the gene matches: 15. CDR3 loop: CASSPTRQGPLSTEAFF. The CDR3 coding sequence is TGCGCCAGCAGTCCAACTCGACAGGGGCCATTGAGCACTGAAGCTTTCTTT.

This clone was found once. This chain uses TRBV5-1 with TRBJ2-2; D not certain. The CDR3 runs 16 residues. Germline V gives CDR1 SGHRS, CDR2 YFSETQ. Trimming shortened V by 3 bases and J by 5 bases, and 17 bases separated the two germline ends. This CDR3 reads CASSWAMGSGTGELFF. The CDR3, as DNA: TGCGCCAGCAGCTGGGCGATGGGGTCCGGTACCGGGGAGCTGTTTTTT.

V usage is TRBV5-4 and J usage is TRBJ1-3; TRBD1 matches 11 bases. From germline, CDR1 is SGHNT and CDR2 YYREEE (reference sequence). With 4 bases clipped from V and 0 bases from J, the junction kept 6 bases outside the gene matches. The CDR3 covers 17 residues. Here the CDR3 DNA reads TGTGCCAGCAGCCGAAGGACAGGGGGCAGCTCTGGAAACACCATATATTTT. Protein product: CASSRRTGGSSGNTIYF. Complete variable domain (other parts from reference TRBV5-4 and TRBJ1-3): ETGVTQSPTHLIKTRGQQVTLRCSSQSGHNTVSWYQQALGQGPQFIFQYYREEENGRGNFPPRFSGLQFPNYSSELNVNALELDDSALYLCASSRRTGGSSGNTIYFGEGSWLTVV.

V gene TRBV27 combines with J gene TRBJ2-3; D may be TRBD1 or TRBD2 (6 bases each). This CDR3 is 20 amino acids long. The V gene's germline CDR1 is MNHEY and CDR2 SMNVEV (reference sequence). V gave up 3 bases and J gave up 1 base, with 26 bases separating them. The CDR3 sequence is CASSFRGGRRASDGTDTQYF. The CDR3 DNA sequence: TGTGCCAGCAGTTTTAGAGGGGGAAGGAGGGCTAGCGATGGCACAGATACGCAGTATTTT.

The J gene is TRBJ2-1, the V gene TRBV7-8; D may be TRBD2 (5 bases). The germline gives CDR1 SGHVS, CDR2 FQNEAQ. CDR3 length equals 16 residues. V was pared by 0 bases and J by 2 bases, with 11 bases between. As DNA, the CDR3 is TGTGCCAGCAGCTTAGCTAGCGCGAACGCCTACAATGAGCAGTTCTTC. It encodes CASSLASANAYNEQFF.

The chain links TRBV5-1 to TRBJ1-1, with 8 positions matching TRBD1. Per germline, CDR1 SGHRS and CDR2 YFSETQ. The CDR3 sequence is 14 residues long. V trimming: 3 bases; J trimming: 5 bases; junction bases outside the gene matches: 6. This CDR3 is CASSSSGGATEAFF. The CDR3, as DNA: TGCGCCAGCAGCTCCTCAGGGGGCGCGACTGAAGCTTTCTTT.

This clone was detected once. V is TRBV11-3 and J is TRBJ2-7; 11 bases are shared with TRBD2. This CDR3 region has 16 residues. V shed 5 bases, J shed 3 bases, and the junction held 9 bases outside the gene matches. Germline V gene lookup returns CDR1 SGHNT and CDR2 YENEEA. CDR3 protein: CASSRQVSGRGYEQYF. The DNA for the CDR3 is TGTGCCAGCAGCCGACAGGTTAGCGGGAGGGGCTACGAGCAGTACTTC.

The CDR3 reads CASKGLAGGSEQFF. The CDR3 bases are TGTGCCAGTAAAGGACTAGCGGGAGGTTCTGAGCAGTTCTTC. This sequence joins TRBV19 and TRBJ2-1; 14 bases line up with TRBD2. The CDR3 is 14 residues long. Germline lookup yields CDR1 LNHDA and CDR2 SQIVND (reference sequence). V shed 7 bases, J shed 9 bases, and the junction held 5 bases outside the gene matches.

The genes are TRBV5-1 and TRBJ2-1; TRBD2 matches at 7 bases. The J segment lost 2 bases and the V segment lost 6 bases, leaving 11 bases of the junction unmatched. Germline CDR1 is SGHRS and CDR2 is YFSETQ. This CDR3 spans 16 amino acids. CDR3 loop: CASKVAPSGTYNEQFF. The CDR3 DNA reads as TGCGCCAGCAAAGTCGCCCCTAGCGGAACCTACAATGAGCAGTTCTTC. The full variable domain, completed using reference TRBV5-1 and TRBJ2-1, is KAGVTQTPRYLIKTRGQQVTLSCSPISGHRSVSWYQQTPGQGLQFLFEYFSETQRNKGNFPGRFSGRQFSNSRSEMNVSTLELGDSALYLCASKVAPSGTYNEQFFGPGTRLTVL.

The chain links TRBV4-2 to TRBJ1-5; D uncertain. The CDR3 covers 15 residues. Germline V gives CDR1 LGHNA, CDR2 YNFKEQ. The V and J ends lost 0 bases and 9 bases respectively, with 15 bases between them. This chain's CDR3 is CASSQDLAVYWPQHF. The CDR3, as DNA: TGTGCCAGCAGCCAAGATTTAGCGGTATATTGGCCCCAGCATTTT.

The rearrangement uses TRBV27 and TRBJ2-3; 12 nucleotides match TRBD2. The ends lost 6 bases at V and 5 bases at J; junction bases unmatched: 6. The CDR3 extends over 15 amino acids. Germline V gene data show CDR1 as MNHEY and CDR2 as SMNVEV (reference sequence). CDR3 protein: CASRRPGLAGDTQYF. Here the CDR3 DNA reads TGTGCCAGCAGACGACCGGGACTAGCGGGAGATACGCAGTATTTT.

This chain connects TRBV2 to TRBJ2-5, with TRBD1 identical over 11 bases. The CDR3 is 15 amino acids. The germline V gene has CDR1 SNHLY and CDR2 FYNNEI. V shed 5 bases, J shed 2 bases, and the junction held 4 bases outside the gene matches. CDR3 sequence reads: CASSRTGGWQETQYF. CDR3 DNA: TGTGCCAGCAGTCGGACAGGGGGCTGGCAAGAGACCCAGTACTTC. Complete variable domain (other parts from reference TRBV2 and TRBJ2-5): EPEVTQTPSHQVTQMGQEVILRCVPISNHLYFYWYRQILGQKVEFLVSFYNNEISEKSEIFDDQFSVERPDGSNFTLKIRSTKLEDSAMYFCASSRTGGWQETQYFGPGTRLLVL.

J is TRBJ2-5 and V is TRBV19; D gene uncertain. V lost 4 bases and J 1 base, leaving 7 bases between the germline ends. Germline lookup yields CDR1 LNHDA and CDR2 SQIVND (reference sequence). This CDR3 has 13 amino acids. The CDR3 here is CASSRGFQETQYF. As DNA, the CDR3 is TGTGCCAGTAGTAGGGGTTTCCAAGAGACCCAGTACTTC. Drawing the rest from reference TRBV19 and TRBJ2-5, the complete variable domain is DGGITQSPKYLFRKEGQNVTLSCEQNLNHDAMYWYRQDPGQGLRLIYYSQIVNDFQKGDIAEGYSVSREKKESFPLTVTSAQKNPTAFYLCASSRGFQETQYFGPGTRLLVL.

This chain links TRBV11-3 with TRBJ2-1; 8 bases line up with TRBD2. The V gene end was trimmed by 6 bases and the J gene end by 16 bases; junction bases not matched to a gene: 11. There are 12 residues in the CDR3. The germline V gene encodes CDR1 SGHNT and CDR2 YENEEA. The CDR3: CASSQRGGRSFF. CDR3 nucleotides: TGTGCCAGCAGTCAAAGGGGCGGGAGGTCATTCTTC.

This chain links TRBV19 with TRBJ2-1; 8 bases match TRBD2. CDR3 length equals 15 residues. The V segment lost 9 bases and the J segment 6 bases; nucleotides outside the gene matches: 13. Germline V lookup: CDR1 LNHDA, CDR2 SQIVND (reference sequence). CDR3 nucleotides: TGTGCCAGCCTCTCACTAGCGGATTCGGCCAATGAGCAGTTCTTC. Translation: CASLSLADSANEQFF.

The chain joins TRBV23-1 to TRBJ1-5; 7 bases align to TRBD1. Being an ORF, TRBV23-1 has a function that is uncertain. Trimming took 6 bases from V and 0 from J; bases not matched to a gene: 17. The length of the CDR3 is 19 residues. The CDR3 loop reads CASSPTSRDSQYSNQPQHF. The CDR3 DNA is TGCGCCAGCAGCCCCACATCTCGGGACAGCCAATATAGCAATCAGCCCCAGCATTTT.

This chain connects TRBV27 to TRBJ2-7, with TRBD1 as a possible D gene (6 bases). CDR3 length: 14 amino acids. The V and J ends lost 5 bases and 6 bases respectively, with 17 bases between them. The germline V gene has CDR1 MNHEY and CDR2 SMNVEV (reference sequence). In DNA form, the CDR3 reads TGTGCCAGCAGTCGGCGGACAGAAGGAGCCGAGCAGTACTTC. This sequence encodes CASSRRTEGAEQYF.

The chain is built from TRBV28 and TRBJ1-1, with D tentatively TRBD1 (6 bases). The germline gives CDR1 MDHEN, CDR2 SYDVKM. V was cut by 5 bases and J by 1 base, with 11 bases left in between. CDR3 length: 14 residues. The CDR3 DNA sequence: TGTGCCAGCAGTGTACAGGGCCAGAACACTGAAGCTTTCTTT. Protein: CASSVQGQNTEAFF. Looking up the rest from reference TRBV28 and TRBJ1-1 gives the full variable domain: DVKVTQSSRYLVKRTGEKVFLECVQDMDHENMFWYRQDPGLGLRLIYFSYDVKMKEKGDIPEGYSVSREKKERFSLILESASTNQTSMYLCASSVQGQNTEAFFGQGTRLTVV.

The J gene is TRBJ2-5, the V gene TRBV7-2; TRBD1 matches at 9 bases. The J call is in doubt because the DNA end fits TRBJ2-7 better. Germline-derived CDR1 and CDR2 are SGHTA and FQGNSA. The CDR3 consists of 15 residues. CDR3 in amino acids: CASSRHGTGNYEQYF. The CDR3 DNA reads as TGTGCCAGCAGTCGCCATGGGACAGGGAACTACGAGCAGTACTTC.

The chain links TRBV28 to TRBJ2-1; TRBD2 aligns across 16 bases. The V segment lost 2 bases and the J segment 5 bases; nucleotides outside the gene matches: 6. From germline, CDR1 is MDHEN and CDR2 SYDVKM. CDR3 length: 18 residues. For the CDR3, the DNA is TGTGCCAGCAGTTTAAGACCCGGGACTAGCGGGAGGGACAATGAGCAGTTCTTC. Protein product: CASSLRPGTSGRDNEQFF. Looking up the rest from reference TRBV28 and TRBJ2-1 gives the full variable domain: DVKVTQSSRYLVKRTGEKVFLECVQDMDHENMFWYRQDPGLGLRLIYFSYDVKMKEKGDIPEGYSVSREKKERFSLILESASTNQTSMYLCASSLRPGTSGRDNEQFFGPGTRLTVL.

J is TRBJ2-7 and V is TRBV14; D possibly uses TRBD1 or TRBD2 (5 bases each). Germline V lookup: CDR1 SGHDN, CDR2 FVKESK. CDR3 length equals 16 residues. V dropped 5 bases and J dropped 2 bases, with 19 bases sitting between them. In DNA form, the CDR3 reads TGTGCCAGCAGCGGGGGACGCAGGCTAGCTCCCTACGAGCAGTACTTC. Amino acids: CASSGGRRLAPYEQYF.

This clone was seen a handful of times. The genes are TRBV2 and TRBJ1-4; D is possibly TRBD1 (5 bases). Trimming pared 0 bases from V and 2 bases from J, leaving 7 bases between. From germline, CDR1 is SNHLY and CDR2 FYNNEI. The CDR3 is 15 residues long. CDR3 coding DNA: TGTGCCAGCAGTGAAGCAGCAGGGACTAATGAAAAACTGTTTTTT. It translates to CASSEAAGTNEKLFF.

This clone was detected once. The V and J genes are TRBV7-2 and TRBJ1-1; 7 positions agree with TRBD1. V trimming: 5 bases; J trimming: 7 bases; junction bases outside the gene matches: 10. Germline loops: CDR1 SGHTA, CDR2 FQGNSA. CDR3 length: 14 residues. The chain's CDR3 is CASSLSGGWNEAFF. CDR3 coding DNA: TGTGCCAGCAGCCTCTCAGGGGGTTGGAATGAAGCTTTCTTT. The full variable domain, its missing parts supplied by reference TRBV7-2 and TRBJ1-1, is GAGVSQSPSNKVTEKGKDVELRCDPISGHTALYWYRQSLGQGLEFLIYFQGNSAPDKSGLPSDRFSAERTGGSVSTLTIQRTQQEDSAVYLCASSLSGGWNEAFFGQGTRLTVV.

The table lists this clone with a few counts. As DNA, the CDR3 is TGTGCCAGCAGCCCTACAGGGCAGCGCTACGAGCAGTACTTC. This translates into CASSPTGQRYEQYF. The V gene is TRBV7-8, the J gene TRBJ2-7; D is possibly TRBD1 (6 bases). Trimming pared 5 bases from V and 3 bases from J, leaving 14 bases between. Looked up from germline, CDR1 is SGHVS and CDR2 is FQNEAQ. The CDR3 contains 14 residues.

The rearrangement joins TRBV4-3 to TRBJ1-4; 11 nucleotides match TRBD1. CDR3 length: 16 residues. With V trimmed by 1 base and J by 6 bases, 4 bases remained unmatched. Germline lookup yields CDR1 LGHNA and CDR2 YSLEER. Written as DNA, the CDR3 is TGCGCCAGCAGCCAAGGAGTGGGACAGGGGGATGAAAAACTGTTTTTT. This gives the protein CASSQGVGQGDEKLFF.

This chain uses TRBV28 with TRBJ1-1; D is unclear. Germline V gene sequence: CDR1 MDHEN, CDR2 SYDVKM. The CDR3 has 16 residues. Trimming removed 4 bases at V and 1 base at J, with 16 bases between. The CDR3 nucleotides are TGTGCCAGCAGTTCATTCTACTCAAGGACGAACACTGAAGCTTTCTTT. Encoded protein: CASSSFYSRTNTEAFF.